This passage covers 21 T cell receptor beta chains from one sample sequenced in a study of shared clonotypes between healthy human individuals. As defined, naive CD8 cells were CD45RO-negative and positively selected for CCR7, with terminally differentiated effector memory CD45RA+ cells excluded. Here immunoSEQ multiplex PCR was the method, and the copy in TCRdb shows in-frame clones only, minus some. The repertoire includes about 2.1 million clones, approximately 92% of them detected once, and about 1.6% sits in the top ten. Sequenced material: naive CD8+ T cells from PBMCs. These receptors all stem from a man between 18 and 29 years old in good health. Some clones in this sample may be carry-over from other donors' samples.

The V gene is TRBV6-6, the J gene TRBJ2-7; no clear D. The V gene lost 4 bases and the J gene lost 4 bases, with 11 bases spanning the gap. Germline values: CDR1 MNHNY, CDR2 SVGAGI (reference sequence). CDR3 length equals 13 residues. The CDR3 sequence is CASSFTRIYEQYF. The CDR3 DNA sequence: TGTGCCAGCAGTTTCACCAGGATTTACGAGCAGTACTTC.

The chain couples TRBV29-1 to TRBJ2-7; D is uncertain. CDR1 is SQVTM, CDR2 ANQGSEA, per germline. CDR3 length: 16 residues. V shed 6 bases and J shed 2 bases, with 23 bases lying between them. This CDR3 reads CSVSEPTGPKTYEQYF. The CDR3 nucleotides are TGCAGCGTCTCCGAACCTACTGGACCAAAGACCTACGAGCAGTACTTC.

The V gene is TRBV27, the J gene TRBJ1-1, with 8 bases identical to TRBD1. The CDR3 consists of 11 residues. Germline CDR1 is MNHEY and CDR2 is SMNVEV (reference sequence). V was pared by 8 bases and J by 7 bases, with 3 bases of the junction left unmatched. As DNA, the CDR3 is TGTGCCAGCGACAGGGGAGATGAAGCTTTCTTT. It codes for CASDRGDEAFF.

The CDR3 loop is CASSLIVGGTEAFF. CDR3 nucleotide sequence: TGTGCCAGCAGCTTAATAGTTGGAGGCACTGAAGCTTTCTTT. V is TRBV7-9 and J is TRBJ1-1; D is undetermined. V was trimmed by 2 bases and J by 4 bases, leaving 11 bases between them. The CDR3 has 14 residues. The V gene's germline CDR1 is SEHNR and CDR2 FQNEAQ (reference sequence).

The chain couples TRBV11-2 to TRBJ2-1, with 9 nucleotides matching TRBD2. Germline lookup yields CDR1 SGHAT and CDR2 FQNNGV. The CDR3 loop spans 16 amino acids. The trim removed 1 base at V and 8 bases at J, leaving 9 bases unmatched. The CDR3 DNA reads as TGTGCCAGCAGCTTAGGGCTAGCGGGAATCTTCTATGAGCAGTTCTTC. The encoded protein is CASSLGLAGIFYEQFF.

The chain employs TRBV6-4 and TRBJ2-3; TRBD2 agrees at 10 bases. The CDR3 runs to 15 residues. Germline CDR1 and CDR2: MRHNA and SNTAGT. V dropped 5 bases and J dropped 6; count of bases not matched to a gene: 8. CDR3 region: CASSNQRGGLDTQYF. For the CDR3, the DNA is TGTGCCAGCAGTAACCAGCGGGGGGGTCTGGATACGCAGTATTTT.

The chain combines TRBV28 with TRBJ1-1, with D unresolved. The V end lost 3 bases, the J end lost 4 bases, and 12 bases lay between the germline ends. The CDR3 runs to 14 residues. CDR1 and CDR2 (germline): MDHEN, SYDVKM. This CDR3 is CASSFRGSFTEAFF. The CDR3 bases are TGTGCCAGCAGTTTCCGGGGATCGTTCACTGAAGCTTTCTTT.

The V and J genes are TRBV27 and TRBJ2-3, with 10 positions matching TRBD1. The V segment lost 5 bases and the J segment 3 bases; nucleotides outside the gene matches: 5. CDR1 MNHEY and CDR2 SMNVEV come from the germline V gene (reference sequence). This CDR3 spans 15 amino acids. The CDR3 protein is CASSPLGQGTDTQYF. DNA of the CDR3: TGTGCCAGCAGTCCACTGGGACAGGGGACAGATACGCAGTATTTT.

This clone was counted a single time. This specimen includes other DNA sequences encoding the same CDR3. This chain uses TRBV27 with TRBJ2-2; a possible D gene is TRBD2 (5 bases). CDR3 size: 13 residues. Per germline, CDR1 MNHEY and CDR2 SMNVEV (reference sequence). With 3 bases removed from V and 5 bases from J, the gap between germline ends came to 7 bases. CDR3 amino acids: CASSLRGTGELFF. The CDR3 DNA reads TGTGCCAGCAGTTTGCGAGGGACCGGGGAGCTGTTTTTT.

V is TRBV12-5 and J is TRBJ2-7; 8 bases map to TRBD1. From germline, CDR1 is LGHNT and CDR2 FRNRAP. This CDR3 is 17 amino acids long. Unmatched junction bases numbered 15, after V lost 4 bases and J lost 4 bases. The chain's CDR3 is CASGSRDRTTLPYEQYF. CDR3 bases: TGTGCTAGTGGTTCTAGGGACAGGACCACCCTACCTTACGAGCAGTACTTC.

The chain recombines TRBV4-1 with TRBJ1-1; the D gene is possibly TRBD1 (5 bases). The germline CDR1 and CDR2 sequences are MGHRA and YSYEKL. The CDR3 spans 16 residues. The germline V and J ends were trimmed by 0 bases and 5 bases, with 16 bases remaining between them. In DNA, the CDR3 is TGCGCCAGCAGCCAAGATTCCCCAGGGTCGGGTACTGAAGCTTTCTTT. It specifies CASSQDSPGSGTEAFF.

V and J are TRBV5-1 and TRBJ1-1; D may be TRBD1 (6 bases). This CDR3 region has 15 residues. V lost 0 bases and J 5 bases, leaving 14 bases between the germline ends. The germline CDR1 and CDR2 sequences are SGHRS and YFSETQ. The CDR3 sequence is CASSLGLGALTEAFF. As DNA, the CDR3 is TGCGCCAGCAGCTTGGGTCTGGGGGCGCTGACTGAAGCTTTCTTT. Together with reference TRBV5-1 and TRBJ1-1, the CDR3 gives the full variable domain: KAGVTQTPRYLIKTRGQQVTLSCSPISGHRSVSWYQQTPGQGLQFLFEYFSETQRNKGNFPGRFSGRQFSNSRSEMNVSTLELGDSALYLCASSLGLGALTEAFFGQGTRLTVV.

The rearrangement uses TRBV27 and TRBJ2-2; a possible D gene is TRBD2 (5 bases). Germline CDR1 and CDR2: MNHEY and SMNVEV (reference sequence). With 6 bases removed from V and 9 bases from J, the gap between germline ends came to 14 bases. The CDR3 covers 13 residues. Written as DNA, the CDR3 is TGTGCCAGCAGCCCCCGGGATTCCTGGGAGCTGTTTTTT. This sequence encodes CASSPRDSWELFF.

This clone was seen only once. The gene calls are TRBV10-3 and TRBJ1-3; no firm D call. CDR3 length equals 17 residues. CDR1 ENHRY and CDR2 SYGVKD come from the germline V gene. Trimming cost V 0 bases and J 0 bases, with 12 bases left between them. The CDR3: CAISESYTMSSGNTIYF. The CDR3 DNA follows: TGTGCCATCAGTGAGTCTTACACTATGAGCTCTGGAAACACCATATATTTT.

The sample holds one count of this clone. The chain is built from TRBV19 and TRBJ2-2; D assignment may be TRBD1 or TRBD2 (5 bases each). The germline CDR1 and CDR2 sequences are LNHDA and SQIVND (reference sequence). The CDR3 runs to 18 residues. V shed 2 bases and J shed 1 base, with 17 bases lying between them. In DNA form, the CDR3 reads TGTGCCAGTAGTATACGAAGGGACGGTGGGGAGAACACCGGGGAGCTGTTTTTT. It is translated as CASSIRRDGGENTGELFF.

The chain employs TRBV5-1 and TRBJ2-7; D gene unclear. This CDR3 region has 15 residues. Germline lookup yields CDR1 SGHRS and CDR2 YFSETQ. V was shortened by 0 bases and J by 6 bases, with 16 bases between the two germline ends. CDR3 residues: CASSLVHLGRLEQYF. The CDR3 bases are TGCGCCAGCAGCTTGGTTCATCTAGGCCGCCTCGAGCAGTACTTC.

J is TRBJ2-7 and V is TRBV5-6, with D perhaps matching TRBD2 (5 bases). Germline V lookup: CDR1 SGHDT, CDR2 YYEEEE. This CDR3 has 13 amino acids. Between the trimmed V and J ends, which lost 0 bases and 6 bases, there was a span of 10 bases. The CDR3 here is CASSLVLALEQYF. The CDR3 DNA follows: TGTGCCAGCAGCTTGGTTCTAGCCCTCGAGCAGTACTTC. Full variable domain (remainder filled in from reference TRBV5-6 and TRBJ2-7): DAGVTQSPTHLIKTRGQQVTLRCSPKSGHDTVSWYQQALGQGPQFIFQYYEEEERQRGNFPDRFSGHQFPNYSSELNVNALLLGDSALYLCASSLVLALEQYFGPGTRLTVT.

Written as DNA, the CDR3 is TGTGCCAGCATCCCGGGACAGGTTTCCTACGAGCAGTACTTC. It codes for CASIPGQVSYEQYF. The chain recombines TRBV6-1 with TRBJ2-7, with TRBD1 matching over 8 bases. Germline V lookup: CDR1 MNHNS, CDR2 SASEGT. V shed 7 bases, J shed 1 base, and the junction held 6 bases outside the gene matches. The CDR3 is 14 residues long.

This chain links TRBV28 with TRBJ2-1; no firm D call. V was shortened by 5 bases and J by 9 bases, with 11 bases between the two germline ends. CDR3 length: 12 residues. Looked up from germline, CDR1 is MDHEN and CDR2 is SYDVKM. The CDR3 DNA follows: TGTGCCAGCAGTCCAGATGGTATTGAGCAGTTCTTC. The encoded protein is CASSPDGIEQFF. The full variable domain, rest sourced from reference TRBV28 and TRBJ2-1, is DVKVTQSSRYLVKRTGEKVFLECVQDMDHENMFWYRQDPGLGLRLIYFSYDVKMKEKGDIPEGYSVSREKKERFSLILESASTNQTSMYLCASSPDGIEQFFGPGTRLTVL.

This rearrangement joins TRBV9 to TRBJ2-1, with D maybe TRBD2 (6 bases). Trimming removed 4 bases from V and 5 bases from J, with 16 bases in between. Looked up from germline, CDR1 is SGDLS and CDR2 is YYNGEE. The CDR3 is 15 amino acids. This CDR3 is CASSPRGGAHNEQFF. CDR3 DNA: TGTGCCAGCAGCCCCCGGGGCGGGGCGCACAATGAGCAGTTCTTC.

The chain uses TRBV6-1 and TRBJ2-3; D is perhaps TRBD1 (5 bases). Germline CDR1 reads MNHNS; CDR2 reads SASEGT. The germline V and J ends were trimmed by 1 base and 2 bases, with 7 bases remaining between them. The CDR3 has 14 amino acids. The CDR3 protein is CASSEGTLTDTQYF. The DNA of the CDR3 is TGTGCCAGCAGTGAAGGGACACTCACAGATACGCAGTATTTT.